Below are 32 T cell receptor beta chains sequenced from a single sample in a study of molecular identifiers for immune sequencing clone quantification. TCRdb analysed the PCR reads with MiXCR anew, one entry per CDR3 protein. Of 100,000 or so distinct CDR3 sequences listed, 35% to 40% were seen once; the top ten hold about 4.2%. What was sequenced was naive CD8+ T cells from blood, with Jurkat cell RNA spiked in. Documented subset: FACS-sorted CD8+CD4-CCR7+CD45RA+ naive T cells. These receptor sequences come from a human donor in good health. Some libraries in this study had Jurkat cell RNA spiked in.

CDR3 residues: CASSPGLNLYEQYF. The CDR3 region has the DNA TGTGCCAGCAGCCCGGGACTTAACCTGTACGAGCAGTACTTC. J is TRBJ2-7 and V is TRBV6-2 or TRBV6-3; a weak D match, TRBD2 (6 bases). CDR3 size: 14 residues. Germline V gene lookup returns CDR1 MNHEY and CDR2 SVGEGT. Trimming cost V 6 bases and J 4 bases, with 16 bases left between them.

The chain recombines TRBV20-1 with TRBJ2-1; D call uncertain. V was trimmed by 0 bases and J by 9 bases, leaving 12 bases between them. From germline, CDR1 is DFQATT and CDR2 SNEGSKA (reference sequence). This CDR3 contains 13 residues. The CDR3 coding sequence is TGCAGTGCTAGAGATAGGAAGGTCGTTGAGCAGTTCTTC. Its protein product is CSARDRKVVEQFF.

A remark on this clonotype: A much larger clone differs from this one at a single base, so this may be a read error. The chain is built from TRBV7-6 and TRBJ2-6; TRBD1 might be the D (5 bases). Germline CDR1 and CDR2: SGHVS and FNYEAQ. CDR3 length: 17 amino acids. In DNA form, the CDR3 reads TGTGCCAGCAGCTTAGCTGGACACCTCTCTGTGGCCAACGTCCTGACTTTC. Translated, it gives CASSLAGHLSVANVLTF.

This chain joins TRBV20-1 and TRBJ2-4, with 7 bases identical to TRBD1. This CDR3 is 13 amino acids long. Germline CDR1 DFQATT, CDR2 SNEGSKA (reference sequence). V trimming: 6 bases; J trimming: 4 bases; junction bases outside the gene matches: 6. For the CDR3, the DNA is TGCAGTGCATCAACAGGGGAAAAAAACATTCAGTACTTC. Translating it yields CSASTGEKNIQYF.

The chain employs TRBV4-3 and TRBJ2-2; D could derive from TRBD1 or TRBD2 (6 bases each). Germline CDR1 reads LGHNA; CDR2 reads YSLEER. The CDR3 extends over 13 amino acids. The V and J ends lost 1 base and 9 bases respectively, with 9 bases between them. The DNA of the CDR3 is TGCGCCAGCAGCCAAGGGGGGGCCAGGGAGCTGTTTTTT. Protein: CASSQGGARELFF.

This clonotype was detected many times. V is TRBV7-3 and J is TRBJ2-7; no reliable D call. Trimming stripped 2 bases from V and 5 bases from J, with 10 bases between. Germline values: CDR1 SGHTA, CDR2 FQGTGA. The CDR3 length is 13 residues. The CDR3 sequence is CASSLGEFDEQYF. CDR3 DNA: TGTGCCAGCAGCTTAGGGGAATTCGACGAGCAGTACTTC. Complete variable domain (other parts from reference TRBV7-3 and TRBJ2-7): GAGVSQTPSNKVTEKGKYVELRCDPISGHTALYWYRQSLGQGPEFLIYFQGTGAADDSGLPNDRFFAVRPEGSVSTLKIQRTERGDSAVYLCASSLGEFDEQYFGPGTRLTVT.

This clonotype showed up just once. This may come from a read error, since a much larger clone is one base off. The chain uses TRBV10-2 and TRBJ2-3; D might be TRBD2 (5 bases). Trimming took 8 bases from V and 1 from J, leaving 10 bases between them. Germline CDR1 is WSHSY and CDR2 is SAAADI. The CDR3 sequence is 13 residues long. DNA for the CDR3: TGCGCCAGCCCCAAGGGAGGCACAGATACGCAGTATTTT. This encodes CASPKGGTDTQYF.

The chain uses TRBV13 and TRBJ2-7, with 8 bases identical to TRBD2. Germline V lookup: CDR1 PRHDT, CDR2 FYEKMQ (reference sequence). V lost 5 bases, J lost 6 bases, and 12 bases stayed unmatched. The CDR3 contains 15 residues. CDR3 amino acids: CASSGRLALPFEQYF. DNA of the CDR3: TGTGCCAGCAGCGGCAGACTAGCGCTTCCCTTCGAGCAGTACTTC.

Of note for this clonotype: A much larger clonotype is one base distant, so this may be a read error. The chain joins TRBV5-1 to TRBJ2-7; TRBD2 might be the D (5 bases). The CDR3 consists of 14 residues. Germline lookup yields CDR1 SGHRS and CDR2 YFSETQ. V was shortened by 4 bases and J by 5 bases, with 16 bases between the two germline ends. The CDR3 bases are TGCGCCAGCAGCCCCAGGACTGAAAACCACGAGCAGTACTTC. This sequence encodes CASSPRTENHEQYF.

The V call is TRBV12-3 or TRBV12-4, the J call TRBJ2-7; possible D gene TRBD2, 6 bases. This CDR3 region has 15 residues. Trimming shortened V by 3 bases and J by 0 bases, and 12 bases separated the two germline ends. CDR3 region: CASSFGGVSSYEQYF. CDR3 coding DNA: TGTGCCAGCAGTTTCGGCGGGGTAAGCTCCTACGAGCAGTACTTC.

About this clonotype: A junction end diverges from the germline sequence, so it may reflect a read error. This sequence joins TRBV12-3 or TRBV12-4 and TRBJ2-7; 9 bases are a match to TRBD2. CDR3 length equals 13 residues. The CDR3 coding sequence is TGTGCCAGCAGTATAGCGGGAGCCTGCGAGCAGTACTTC. Encoded protein: CASSIAGACEQYF.

A note on this clonotype: A single base separates this from a much larger clone, so it may be a read error. The J gene is TRBJ2-7, the V gene TRBV28; no clear D. Germline lookup yields CDR1 MDHEN and CDR2 SYDVKM. The CDR3 has 12 residues. In DNA, the CDR3 is TGTGCCGGCAGTTTTTATGGGTCCGAGCAGTACTTC. Protein: CAGSFYGSEQYF.

In this sample, this clonotype turned up many times. The chain recombines TRBV7-8 with TRBJ2-1; no definite D call. This CDR3 comprises 12 residues. V gave up 5 bases and J gave up 5 bases, with 7 bases separating them. The germline V gene encodes CDR1 SGHVS and CDR2 FQNEAQ. CDR3: CASSNGHNEQFF. The CDR3, as DNA: TGTGCCAGCAGCAACGGGCACAATGAGCAGTTCTTC. The entire variable domain, with the rest obtained from reference TRBV7-8 and TRBJ2-1, is as follows: GAGVSQSPRYKVAKRGQDVALRCDPISGHVSLFWYQQALGQGPEFLTYFQNEAQLDKSGLPSDRFFAERPEGSVSTLKIQRTQQEDSAVYLCASSNGHNEQFFGPGTRLTVL.

There are a few counts of this clonotype. CDR3 in amino acids: CASSWAEYYEQYF. In nucleotides, the CDR3 is TGTGCCAGCAGTTGGGCAGAATACTACGAGCAGTACTTC. V and J are TRBV6-5 and TRBJ2-7; no clear D gene. Germline V CDR1 and CDR2: MNHEY, SVGAGI. Trimming removed 4 bases at V and 3 bases at J, with 10 bases between. This CDR3 comprises 13 residues.

The rearrangement links TRBV28 to TRBJ2-5; D may be TRBD2 (5 bases). V was cut by 3 bases and J by 5 bases, with 13 bases left in between. This CDR3 has 14 residues. In germline, CDR1 is MDHEN, CDR2 SYDVKM. The CDR3 DNA reads TGTGCCAGCAGTTTTGTACTAGTTCACGAGACCCAGTACTTC. Its translation: CASSFVLVHETQYF.

In this sample, this clonotype turned up a few times. The chain couples TRBV10-3 to TRBJ2-7; 12 bases map to TRBD1. Germline V lookup: CDR1 ENHRY, CDR2 SYGVKD. The CDR3 is made up of 15 amino acids. V lost 4 bases and J lost 5; bases outside the gene matches: 6. Here the CDR3 DNA reads TGTGCCATCAGTGCGCCGGGACAGGGGGCCCACGAGCAGTACTTC. Protein: CAISAPGQGAHEQYF.

This clonotype appeared a few times. The chain uses TRBV19 and TRBJ2-6, with TRBD1 matching 7 bases. CDR1 and CDR2 from the germline V gene are LNHDA and SQIVND (reference sequence). Losses at the gene ends were 4 bases for V and 2 bases for J; bases not matched to a gene: 2. The CDR3 contains 15 residues. DNA of the CDR3: TGTGCCAGTAGTAACGACAGGGCTGGGGCCAACGTCCTGACTTTC. It yields the protein CASSNDRAGANVLTF.

This clonotype has just a few counts. The chain links TRBV9 to TRBJ2-3; D ambiguous. Trimming took 3 bases from V and 4 from J, leaving 12 bases between them. The CDR3 extends over 14 amino acids. CDR1 is SGDLS, CDR2 YYNGEE, per germline. This CDR3 is CASSAGAFPDTQYF. In DNA form, the CDR3 reads TGTGCCAGCAGCGCAGGAGCATTCCCAGATACGCAGTATTTT.

A word on this clonotype: A much larger clone differs from this one at a single base, so this may be a read error. V gene TRBV7-8 combines with J gene TRBJ2-3; tentative D call: TRBD2 (5 bases). Trimming shortened V by 4 bases and J by 4 bases, and 18 bases separated the two germline ends. Germline CDR1 reads SGHVS; CDR2 reads FQNEAQ. This CDR3 comprises 16 residues. The CDR3 DNA is TGTGCCAGCAGCTCCCCGGACTCGCCGGGCTCAGATACGCAGTATTTT. It encodes CASSSPDSPGSDTQYF.

Comment on this clonotype: A much larger clone lies a single base off, so this may be a read error. The CDR3 does not close with the conserved phenylalanine or tryptophan, likely indicating a read error. V is TRBV14 and J is TRBJ1-1; D might be TRBD1 (5 bases). CDR1 and CDR2 (germline): SGHDN, FVKESK. The germline V and J ends were trimmed by 8 bases and 5 bases, with 18 bases remaining between them. This CDR3 is built from 14 residues. The CDR3 reads CASQEVQGWTEAFY. The CDR3 nucleotides are TGTGCCAGCCAGGAAGTGCAGGGTTGGACTGAAGCTTTCTAT.

The sample holds many counts of this clonotype. At one boundary the junction diverges from the germline segment, which might be a read error. The CDR3 region is CASSLGAGVGSDTQYF. As DNA, the CDR3 is TGTGCTAGCAGCTTAGGAGCGGGAGTGGGGTCAGATACGCAGTATTTT. The chain joins TRBV7-7 to TRBJ2-3; 8 bases fit TRBD2. The CDR3 covers 16 residues. Germline CDR1 SSHAT, CDR2 FNYEAQ (reference sequence).

This clonotype was seen many times. The missing conserved phenylalanine or tryptophan at the end of this CDR3 makes a read error likely. The DNA is left out, because the CDR3 cannot be placed on it with certainty; the CDR3 is given as TCRdb lists it. This chain links TRBV7-2 with TRBJ2-1; the D call in the table, TRBD1, was not verified against the DNA. Germline loops: CDR1 SGHTA, CDR2 FQGNSA. The CDR3 is 13 residues long, ends included. The chain's CDR3 is CASSSILGDLPYL.

The chain couples TRBV28 to TRBJ1-5, with D possibly being TRBD1 (5 bases). CDR1 and CDR2 (germline): MDHEN, SYDVKM. This CDR3 spans 14 amino acids. V shed 6 bases and J shed 6 bases, with 15 bases lying between them. This CDR3 reads CASRLGQGVQPQHF. Here the CDR3 DNA reads TGTGCCAGCAGATTAGGGCAGGGAGTTCAGCCCCAGCATTTT.

About this clonotype itself: This may be a read error, as it is one base from a much larger clone. This rearrangement joins TRBV29-1 to TRBJ2-1; D remains unclear. The CDR3 spans 11 residues. In germline, CDR1 is SQVTM, CDR2 ANQGSEA. The DNA of the CDR3 is TGCAGCGCAGGTCCCTACAATGAGCAGATCTTC. Its protein is CSAGPYNEQIF.

The chain links TRBV4-1 to TRBJ2-7; 7 bases match TRBD1. CDR1 is MGHRA and CDR2 is YSYEKL in the germline V gene. J gave up 0 bases and V 4 bases, and 3 bases lay outside the gene matches. The CDR3 runs 14 residues. The CDR3 bases are TGCGCCAGCAGCCTGGGACAGAGCTCCTACGAGCAGTACTTC. It encodes CASSLGQSSYEQYF.

On this clonotype itself: Since the CDR3 does not end with the conserved phenylalanine or tryptophan, this likely comes from a read error. The rearrangement joins TRBV5-1 to TRBJ2-7; TRBD1 is a possible D gene (6 bases). This CDR3 is 17 amino acids long. V gave up 3 bases and J gave up 6 bases, with 25 bases separating them. In germline, CDR1 is SGHRS, CDR2 YFSETQ. The DNA for the CDR3 is TGCGCCAGCAGCTGGCCCTCCGGCCAGGGGTACTCATCCGAGCAGTACTAC. Its translation is CASSWPSGQGYSSEQYY.

This clonotype was seen repeatedly, ten times or more. V and J are TRBV6-5 and TRBJ2-1, with 7 bases fitting TRBD1. Losses at the gene ends were 0 bases for V and 8 bases for J; bases not matched to a gene: 4. Per germline, CDR1 MNHEY and CDR2 SVGAGI. The CDR3 totals 14 residues. The CDR3 DNA reads as TGTGCCAGCAGTTACTCCGAGGGGGCGCATGAGCAGTTCTTC. Encoded protein: CASSYSEGAHEQFF.

V usage is TRBV7-9 and J usage is TRBJ2-7; a weak D match, TRBD2 (6 bases). The V gene lost 5 bases and the J gene lost 6 bases, with 11 bases spanning the gap. The V gene's germline CDR1 is SEHNR and CDR2 FQNEAQ (reference sequence). CDR3 size: 12 residues. CDR3 amino acids: CASSVMGGEQYF. The CDR3 DNA reads TGTGCCAGCAGCGTTATGGGGGGCGAGCAGTACTTC.

This clonotype showed up many times. V usage is TRBV6-2 or TRBV6-3 and J usage is TRBJ2-5, with D perhaps TRBD2 (5 bases). The CDR3 extends over 13 amino acids. Germline CDR1 and CDR2: MNHEY and SVGEGT. Trimming cost V 7 bases and J 3 bases, with 12 bases left between them. CDR3 in amino acids: CASTDGAEETQYF. In DNA form, the CDR3 reads TGTGCCAGCACCGACGGAGCGGAAGAGACCCAGTACTTC.

V usage is TRBV4-3 and J usage is TRBJ2-7, with 9 nucleotides matching TRBD1. V shed 0 bases and J 6 bases; nucleotides not matched to a gene: 9. The CDR3 length is 16 residues. From germline, CDR1 is LGHNA and CDR2 YSLEER. This CDR3 is CASSQDRTGGMGEQYF. The CDR3 DNA sequence: TGCGCCAGCAGCCAAGATCGAACAGGGGGCATGGGCGAGCAGTACTTC.

Ten or more counts support this clonotype. This sequence joins TRBV28 and TRBJ2-3; 10 bases fit TRBD2. J gave up 7 bases and V 7 bases, and 8 bases lay outside the gene matches. Germline V gene lookup returns CDR1 MDHEN and CDR2 SYDVKM. CDR3 length: 14 amino acids. The CDR3 loop reads CASTRAGGPHTQYF. The CDR3, as DNA: TGTGCCAGCACTAGAGCGGGAGGGCCCCATACGCAGTATTTT.

A note on this clonotype: A read error may produce the germline difference seen at one junction end. The chain combines TRBV29-1 with TRBJ2-7, with D tentatively TRBD1 or TRBD2 (5 bases each). The length of the CDR3 is 13 residues. CDR1 is SQVTM, CDR2 ANQGSEA, per germline. The CDR3: CSAQGTVSYEQYF. In nucleotides, the CDR3 is TGTAGCGCCCAAGGGACGGTTTCCTACGAGCAGTACTTC.